This section outlines one T cell receptor beta chain sequence together with its context. This CDR3 has 17 amino acids. The germline V gene encodes CDR1 GTSNPN and CDR2 SVGIG (reference sequence). Trimming at V came to 4 bases and at J to 1 base, leaving 9 bases not matched to a gene. Recruited during active infection, patients (from Seattle) were subsequently followed longitudinally. This sample is part of a study of blood T cell repertoires in COVID-19. Looking at the study overall: Sources were T cells, B-cell-depleted T cells, or PBMCs; the material itself was cDNA or gDNA.

In the study's own analysis: For nucleated cells, counts were estimated from reference gene primer amplification. Here immunoSEQ multiplex PCR was the method, and the copy in TCRdb shows in-frame clones only, minus some. V and J calls and clone size are copied from that table; D and trimming were computed from the DNA. The repertoire has under 450,000 clones, around 88% of them found once; the top ten carry 7.1%. This chain joins TRBV30 and TRBJ2-2; 10 nucleotides agree with TRBD2. The sequence was obtained from a woman in her sixties with COVID-19, enrolled during active disease. The specimen was peripheral blood. The CDR3 DNA is TGTGCCTGGACCGGTACTCGGACTAGCGGGAACACCGGGGAGCTGTTTTTT. Translated, it gives CAWTGTRTSGNTGELFF. Complete variable domain (other parts from reference TRBV30 and TRBJ2-2): SQTIHQWPATLVQPVGSPLSLECTVEGTSNPNLYWYRQAAGRGLQLLFYSVGIGQISSEVPQNLSASRPQDRQFILSSKKLLLSDSGFYLCAWTGTRTSGNTGELFFGEGSRLTVL.